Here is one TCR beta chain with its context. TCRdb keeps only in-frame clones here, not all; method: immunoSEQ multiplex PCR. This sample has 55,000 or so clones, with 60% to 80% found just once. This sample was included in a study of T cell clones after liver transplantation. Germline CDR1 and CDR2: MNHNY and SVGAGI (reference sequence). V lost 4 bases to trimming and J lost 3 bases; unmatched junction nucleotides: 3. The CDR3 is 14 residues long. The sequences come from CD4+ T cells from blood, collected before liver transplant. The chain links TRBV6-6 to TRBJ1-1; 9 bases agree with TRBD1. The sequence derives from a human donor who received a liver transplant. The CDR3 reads CASSFRDRDTEAFF. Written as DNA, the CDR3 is TGTGCCAGCAGTTTTCGGGACAGGGACACTGAAGCTTTCTTT.